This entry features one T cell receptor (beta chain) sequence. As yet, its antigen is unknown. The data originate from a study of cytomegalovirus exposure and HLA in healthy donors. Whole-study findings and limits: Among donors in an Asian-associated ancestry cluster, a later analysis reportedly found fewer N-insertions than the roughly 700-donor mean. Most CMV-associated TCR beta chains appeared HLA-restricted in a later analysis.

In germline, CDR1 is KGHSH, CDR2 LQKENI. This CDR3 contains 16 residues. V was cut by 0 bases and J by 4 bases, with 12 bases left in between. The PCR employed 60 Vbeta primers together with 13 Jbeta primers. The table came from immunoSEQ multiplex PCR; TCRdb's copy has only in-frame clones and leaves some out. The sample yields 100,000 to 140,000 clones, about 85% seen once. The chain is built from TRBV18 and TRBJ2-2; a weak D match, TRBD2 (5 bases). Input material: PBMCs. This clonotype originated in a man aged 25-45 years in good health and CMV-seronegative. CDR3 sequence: CASSPPSSWTTGELFF. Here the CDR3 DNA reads TGTGCCAGCTCACCACCGTCTAGCTGGACCACCGGGGAGCTGTTTTTT.